This T cell receptor beta chain was captured in a study of cytomegalovirus exposure and HLA in healthy donors. General observations from the study: The classifier was said to identify cytomegalovirus status with high specificity and sensitivity.

Concerning this clone itself: As yet, its antigen is unknown.

Germline V gene data show CDR1 as SQVTM and CDR2 as ANQGSEA. The V gene end was trimmed by 6 bases and the J gene end by 5 bases; junction bases not matched to a gene: 7. The CDR3 extends over 12 amino acids. Primers: 60 Vbeta forward and 13 Jbeta reverse. Method: immunoSEQ multiplex PCR; TCRdb's copy keeps in-frame clones and lacks some. This sample has 65,000 to 95,000 clones, with 60% to 80% found just once. V gene TRBV29-1 combines with J gene TRBJ2-7, with 7 nucleotides matching TRBD1. The source material was PBMCs. This receptor was identified in a man aged 50 or older in good health and CMV-seronegative. The CDR3 DNA reads TGCAGCGTCTTCCGGGACAGAAACGAGCAGTACTTC. This translates into CSVFRDRNEQYF.